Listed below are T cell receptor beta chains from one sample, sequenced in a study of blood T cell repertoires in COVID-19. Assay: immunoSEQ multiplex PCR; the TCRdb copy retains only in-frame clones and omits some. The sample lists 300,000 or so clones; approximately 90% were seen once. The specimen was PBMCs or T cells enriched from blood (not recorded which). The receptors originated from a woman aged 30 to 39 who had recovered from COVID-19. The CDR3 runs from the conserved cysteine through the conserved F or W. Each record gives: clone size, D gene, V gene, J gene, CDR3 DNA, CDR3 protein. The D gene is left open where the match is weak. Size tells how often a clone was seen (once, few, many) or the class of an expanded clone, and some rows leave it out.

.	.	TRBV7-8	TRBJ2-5	TGTGCCAGCAGACCTTCATACTCCCTGGAGACCCAGTACTTC	CASRPSYSLETQYF
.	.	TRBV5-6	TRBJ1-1	TGTGCCAGCAGCTTTACAGGGTTGGTCACTGAAGCTTTCTTT	CASSFTGLVTEAFF
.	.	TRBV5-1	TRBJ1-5	TGCGCCAGCAGCTTGCTCCCACAGGGTTCCAATCAGCCCCAGCATTTT	CASSLLPQGSNQPQHF
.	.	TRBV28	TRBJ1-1	TGTGCCAGCAGTTTACAGGGGAACACTGAAGCTTTCTTT	CASSLQGNTEAFF
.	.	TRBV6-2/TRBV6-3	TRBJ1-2	TGTGCCAGCAGTTACTCGGAGTCCCCCCGGGGCTACACCTTC	CASSYSESPRGYTF
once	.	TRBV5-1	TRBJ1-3	TGCGCCAGCAGCTTGGAGAGAACTTCTGGAAACACCATATATTTT	CASSLERTSGNTIYF
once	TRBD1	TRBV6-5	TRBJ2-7	TGTGCCAGCAGAGAGTATACGGGACAGATATACGAGCAGTACTTC	CASREYTGQIYEQYF
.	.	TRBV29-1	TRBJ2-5	TGCAGCGTTGCCCTAACAGGCCACCTGGAGACCCAGTACTTC	CSVALTGHLETQYF
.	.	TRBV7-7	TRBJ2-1	TGTGCTAGCAGCTTGGGGCCCGGGAGTCCAACCAATGAGCAGTTCTTC	CASSLGPGSPTNEQFF
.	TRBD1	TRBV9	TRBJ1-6	TGTGCCAGCAGCTCGGGACAGACGGGTTCACCCCTCCACTTT	CASSSGQTGSPLHF
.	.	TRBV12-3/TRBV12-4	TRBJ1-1	TGTGCCGGGCTTAAGAACACTGAAGCTTTCTTT	CAGLKNTEAFF
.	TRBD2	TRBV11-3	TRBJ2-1	TGTGCCAGCAGCTTAGTCGGCGGGGGTTCCTACAATGAGCAGTTCTTC	CASSLVGGGSYNEQFF
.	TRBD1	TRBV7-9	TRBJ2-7	TGTGCCAGCAGCTTAGCGGGACAGGCAACCTACGAGCAGTACTTC	CASSLAGQATYEQYF
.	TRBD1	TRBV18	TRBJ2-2	TGTGCCAGCTCACCGCTAACAGGGGACACCGGGGAGCTGTTTTTT	CASSPLTGDTGELFF
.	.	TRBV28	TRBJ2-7	TGTGCCAGCAGGCCCGTTGGGACATCTTTGCTCTACGAGCAGTACTTC	CASRPVGTSLLYEQYF
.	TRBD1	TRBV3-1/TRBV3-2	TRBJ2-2	TGTGCCAGCAGCCAAGATATGGGCAGGGGGCACACCGGGGAGCTGTTTTTT	CASSQDMGRGHTGELFF
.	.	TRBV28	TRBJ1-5	TGTGCCACTCTTTTGGGGGGGGGCGGCGGCAATCAGCCCCAGCATTTT	CATLLGGGGGNQPQHF